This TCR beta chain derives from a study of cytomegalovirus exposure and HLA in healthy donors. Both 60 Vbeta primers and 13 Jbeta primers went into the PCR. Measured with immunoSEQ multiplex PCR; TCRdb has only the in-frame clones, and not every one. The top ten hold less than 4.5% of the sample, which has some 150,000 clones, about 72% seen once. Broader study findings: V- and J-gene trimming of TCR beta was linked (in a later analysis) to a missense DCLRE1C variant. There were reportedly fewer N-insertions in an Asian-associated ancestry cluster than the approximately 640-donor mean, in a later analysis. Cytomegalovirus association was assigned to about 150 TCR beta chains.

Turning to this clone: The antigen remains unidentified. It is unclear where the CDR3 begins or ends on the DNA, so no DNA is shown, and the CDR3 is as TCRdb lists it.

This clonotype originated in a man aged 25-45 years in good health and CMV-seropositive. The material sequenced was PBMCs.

The CDR3 loop reads CSAMTMGDYGCTF. This rearrangement joins TRBV29-1 to TRBJ1-2. The CDR3 has 13 residues if both end residues are counted. CDR1 SQVTM and CDR2 ANQGSEA come from the germline V gene.